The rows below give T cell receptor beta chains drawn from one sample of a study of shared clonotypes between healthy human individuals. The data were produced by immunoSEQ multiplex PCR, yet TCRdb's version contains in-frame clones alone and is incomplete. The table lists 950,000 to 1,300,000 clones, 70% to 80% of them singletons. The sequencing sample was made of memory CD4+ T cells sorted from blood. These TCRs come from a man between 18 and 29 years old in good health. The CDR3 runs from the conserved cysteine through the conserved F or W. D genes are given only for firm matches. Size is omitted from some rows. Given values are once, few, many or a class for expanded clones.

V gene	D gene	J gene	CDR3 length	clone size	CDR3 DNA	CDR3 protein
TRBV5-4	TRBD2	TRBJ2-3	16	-	TGTGCCAGCAGCCCCTGGACTAGCGGGAGTGCAGATACGCAGTATTTT	CASSPWTSGSADTQYF
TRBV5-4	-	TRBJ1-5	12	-	TGTGCCAGCAGCACGGACAATCAGCCCCAGCATTTT	CASSTDNQPQHF
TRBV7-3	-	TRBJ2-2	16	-	TGTGCCAGCAGCCCCCACCTAGGAGCGACCACCGGGGAGCTGTTTTTT	CASSPHLGATTGELFF
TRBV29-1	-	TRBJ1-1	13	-	TGCAGCGTTCGGACAGACTTGAACACTGAAGCTTTCTTT	CSVRTDLNTEAFF
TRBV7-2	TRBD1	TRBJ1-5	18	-	TGTGCCAGCAGCTTACCACAGGGGGGGACCTATAGCAATCAGCCCCAGCATTTT	CASSLPQGGTYSNQPQHF
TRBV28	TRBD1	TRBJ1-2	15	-	TGTGCCAGCAGTTCCCCCGGGACAGACGGATGGGGCTACACCTTC	CASSSPGTDGWGYTF
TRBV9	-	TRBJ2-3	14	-	TGTGCCAGCAGCGCTATCTCGGGGACAGATACGCAGTATTTT	CASSAISGTDTQYF
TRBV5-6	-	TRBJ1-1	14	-	TGTGCCAGCAGCGCAGACAGCAGGGGTAATGAAGCTTTCTTT	CASSADSRGNEAFF
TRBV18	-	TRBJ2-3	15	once	TGTGCCAGCTCACCACCGGGTCCGGGCACAGATACGCAGTATTTT	CASSPPGPGTDTQYF
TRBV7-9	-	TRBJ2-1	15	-	TGTGCCAGCAGTCCGGGTGGGACAACCTACAATGAGCAGTTCTTC	CASSPGGTTYNEQFF
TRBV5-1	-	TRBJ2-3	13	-	TGCGCCAGCAGCTTGCGGGACGGAAATACGCAGTATTTT	CASSLRDGNTQYF
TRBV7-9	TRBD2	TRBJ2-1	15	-	TGTGCCAGCAGCTTAGAGAGCGGGAGGGATCCTGAGCAGTTCTTC	CASSLESGRDPEQFF
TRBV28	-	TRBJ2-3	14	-	TGTGCCAGCAGCCGAGGGGGTAGGACAGATACGCAGTATTTT	CASSRGGRTDTQYF
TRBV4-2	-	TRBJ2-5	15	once	TGTGCCAGCAGCTACGAGGGGGGTTTACAAGAGACCCAGTACTTC	CASSYEGGLQETQYF
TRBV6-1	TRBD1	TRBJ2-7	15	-	TGTGCCAGCAGTGTCCAGACAGGGGCAGGCTACGAGCAGTACTTC	CASSVQTGAGYEQYF
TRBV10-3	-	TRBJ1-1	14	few	TGTGCCATCAGCCGGGGGGGCCGTAACACTGAAGCTTTCTTT	CAISRGGRNTEAFF
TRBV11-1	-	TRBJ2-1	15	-	TGTGCCAGCAGCCAGGACTCAATCTCCTACAATGAGCAGTTCTTC	CASSQDSISYNEQFF
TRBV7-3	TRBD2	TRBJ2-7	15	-	TGTGCCAGCAGCTCATGGACTAGCGGGTCCTACGAGCAGTACTTC	CASSSWTSGSYEQYF
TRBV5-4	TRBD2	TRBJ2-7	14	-	TGTGCCAGCAGCCGACTAGCGGGACGGTACGAGCAGTACTTC	CASSRLAGRYEQYF
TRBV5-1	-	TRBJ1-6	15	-	TGCGCCAGCAGCTTGACATCTCAGATCAATTCACCCCTCCACTTT	CASSLTSQINSPLHF
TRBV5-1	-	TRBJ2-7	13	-	TGCGCCAGCAGCTTGGGACATTCCTACGAGCAGTACTTC	CASSLGHSYEQYF
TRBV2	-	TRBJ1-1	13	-	TGTGCCAGCAGGGGGGACCAGGGCACTGAAGCTTTCTTT	CASRGDQGTEAFF
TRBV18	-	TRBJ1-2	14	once	TGTGCCAGCTCCCCGGGAGGATCTAACTATGGCTACACCTTC	CASSPGGSNYGYTF
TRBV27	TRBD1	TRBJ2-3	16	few	TGTGCCAGCAGACGCCGGGACAGGGGTTCGGCAGATACGCAGTATTTT	CASRRRDRGSADTQYF
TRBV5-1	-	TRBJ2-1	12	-	TGCGCCAGCAGCAGCTCCGGGACCGAGAGGTTCTTC	CASSSSGTERFF
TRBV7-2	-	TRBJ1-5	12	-	TGTGCCAGCAGCGAATACAATCAGCCCCAGCATTTT	CASSEYNQPQHF
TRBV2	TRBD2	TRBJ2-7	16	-	TGTGCCAGCAGTGCCACGGGACTAGCAAGATTGGGCGAGCAGTACTTC	CASSATGLARLGEQYF
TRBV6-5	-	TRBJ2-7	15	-	TGTGCCAGCAGTTACGGGGAGGCCGGCTCCTACGAGCAGTACTTC	CASSYGEAGSYEQYF
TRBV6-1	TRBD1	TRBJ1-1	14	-	TGTGCCAGCTCAAGGGAGGGGGCAGGGACTGAAGCTTTCTTT	CASSREGAGTEAFF
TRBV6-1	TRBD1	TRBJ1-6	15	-	TGTGCCAGCAGTGAGGGACAGGTATCTAATTCACCCCTCCACTTT	CASSEGQVSNSPLHF
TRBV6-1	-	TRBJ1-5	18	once	TGTGCCAGCAGTGTATCAACGGGAGGGAGTTATAGCAATCAGCCCCAGCATTTT	CASSVSTGGSYSNQPQHF
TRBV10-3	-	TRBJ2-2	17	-	TGTGCCATCAGTGAGATAATGAGGGAGACGAACACCGGGGAGCTGTTTTTT	CAISEIMRETNTGELFF
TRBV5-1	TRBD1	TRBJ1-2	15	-	TGCGCCAGCAGCTTGGCCTTGGACAGGGGCTATGGCTACACCTTC	CASSLALDRGYGYTF
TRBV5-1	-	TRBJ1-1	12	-	TGCGCCAGCAGCCCGGATCGGGGTGAAGCTTTCTTT	CASSPDRGEAFF
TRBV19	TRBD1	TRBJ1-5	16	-	TGTGCCAGTAGTATAGTTACAGGGGTCTTACATCAGCCCCAGCATTTT	CASSIVTGVLHQPQHF
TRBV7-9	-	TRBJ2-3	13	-	TGTGCCAGCAGCCCAAAAGCAGCAGATACGCAGTATTTT	CASSPKAADTQYF
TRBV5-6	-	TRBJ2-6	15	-	TGTGCCAGCAGCACGAAGGCTTCTGGGGCCAACGTCCTGACTTTC	CASSTKASGANVLTF
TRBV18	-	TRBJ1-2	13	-	TGTGCCAGCTCACCAGACAGTTCATATGGCTACACCTTC	CASSPDSSYGYTF
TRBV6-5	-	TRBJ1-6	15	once	TGTGCCAGCAGATCTACGCCCCGGGGCGGTTCACCCCTCCACTTT	CASRSTPRGGSPLHF
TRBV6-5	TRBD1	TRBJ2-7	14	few	TGTGCCAGCAGTTTGACAGGGGGCTTTGACGAGCAGTACTTC	CASSLTGGFDEQYF
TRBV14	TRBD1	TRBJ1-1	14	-	TGTGCCAGCAGACCAACAGGGGGGGGCACTGAAGCTTTCTTT	CASRPTGGGTEAFF
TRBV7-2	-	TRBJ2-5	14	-	TGTGCCAGCAGCTTAGCACCCTGGGGGGAGACCCAGTACTTC	CASSLAPWGETQYF
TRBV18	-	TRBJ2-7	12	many	TGTGCCAGCTCACCCGACTCCTACGAGCAGTACTTC	CASSPDSYEQYF
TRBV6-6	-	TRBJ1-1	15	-	TGTGCCAGCAGTTACTCGTTACAGGGGAACACTGAAGCTTTCTTT	CASSYSLQGNTEAFF
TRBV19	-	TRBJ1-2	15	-	TGTGCCAGTGCGGGAAGCGGGACCTTAGGGTATGGCTACACCTTC	CASAGSGTLGYGYTF
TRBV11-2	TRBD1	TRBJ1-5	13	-	TGTGCCAGCAGCTCAGGGGGGAATCAGCCCCAGCATTTT	CASSSGGNQPQHF
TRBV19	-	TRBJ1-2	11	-	TGTGCCAGTAGTAGGGGTTCTGGCTACACCTTC	CASSRGSGYTF
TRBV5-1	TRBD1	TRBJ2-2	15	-	TGCGCCAGCAGCTTGGGTGACAGGGACACCGGGGAGCTGTTTTTT	CASSLGDRDTGELFF
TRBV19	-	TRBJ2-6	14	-	TGTGCCAGTAGGCAGAACTCTGGGGCCAACGTCCTGACTTTC	CASRQNSGANVLTF
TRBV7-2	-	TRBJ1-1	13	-	TGTGCCAGCAGCTTAGCGGCGTTCACTGAAGCTTTCTTT	CASSLAAFTEAFF
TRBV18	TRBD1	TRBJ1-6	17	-	TGTGCCAGCTCACCACCTGGGTCGGGACAGGGAAATTCACCCCTCCACTTT	CASSPPGSGQGNSPLHF
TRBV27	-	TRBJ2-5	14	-	TGTGCCAGCAGCCTGGGACGGAGGAGGGAGACCCAGTACTTC	CASSLGRRRETQYF
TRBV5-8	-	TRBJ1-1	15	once	TGTGCCAGCAGCTTGGAACCGATGGGGTTCACTGAAGCTTTCTTT	CASSLEPMGFTEAFF
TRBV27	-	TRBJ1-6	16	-	TGTGCCAGCAGTTTTTTTAGGCCAGGGTGGAATTCACCCCTCCACTTT	CASSFFRPGWNSPLHF
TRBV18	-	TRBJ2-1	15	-	TGTGCCAGCCCAGACCAGGTGGCCTCCTACAATGAGCAGTTCTTC	CASPDQVASYNEQFF
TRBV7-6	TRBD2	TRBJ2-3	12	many	TGTGCTAGCGGGATGAGCACAGATACGCAGTATTTT	CASGMSTDTQYF
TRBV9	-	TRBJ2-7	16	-	TGTGCCAGCAGCGCCTCCGTGTCCCTGAGCTCCTACGAGCAGTACTTC	CASSASVSLSSYEQYF
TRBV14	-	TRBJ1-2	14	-	TGTGCCAGCAGCCACCTCGGGAGTAACTATGGCTACACCTTC	CASSHLGSNYGYTF
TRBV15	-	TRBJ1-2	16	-	TGTGCCACCAGCGCCGGATCCGTGGCCCAGGTAGGCGGCTACACCTTC	CATSAGSVAQVGGYTF